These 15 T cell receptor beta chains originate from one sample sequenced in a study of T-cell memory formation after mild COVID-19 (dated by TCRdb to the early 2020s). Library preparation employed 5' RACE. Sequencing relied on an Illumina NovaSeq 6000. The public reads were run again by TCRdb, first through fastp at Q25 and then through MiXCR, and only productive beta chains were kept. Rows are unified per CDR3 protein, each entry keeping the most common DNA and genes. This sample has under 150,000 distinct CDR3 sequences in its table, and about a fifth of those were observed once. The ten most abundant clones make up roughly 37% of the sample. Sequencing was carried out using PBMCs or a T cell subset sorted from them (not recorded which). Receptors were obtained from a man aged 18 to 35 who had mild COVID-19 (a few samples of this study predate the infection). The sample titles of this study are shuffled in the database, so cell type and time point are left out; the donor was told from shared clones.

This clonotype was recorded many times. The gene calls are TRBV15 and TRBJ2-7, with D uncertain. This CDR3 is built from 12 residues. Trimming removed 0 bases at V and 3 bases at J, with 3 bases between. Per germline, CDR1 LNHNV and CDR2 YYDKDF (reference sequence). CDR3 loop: CATSRDSYEQYF. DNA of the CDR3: TGTGCCACCAGCAGAGATAGCTACGAGCAGTACTTC. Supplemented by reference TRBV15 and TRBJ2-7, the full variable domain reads DAMVIQNPRYQVTQFGKPVTLSCSQTLNHNVMYWYQQKSSQAPKLLFHYYDKDFNNEADTPDNFQSRRPNTSFCFLDIRSPGLGDTAMYLCATSRDSYEQYFGPGTRLTVT.

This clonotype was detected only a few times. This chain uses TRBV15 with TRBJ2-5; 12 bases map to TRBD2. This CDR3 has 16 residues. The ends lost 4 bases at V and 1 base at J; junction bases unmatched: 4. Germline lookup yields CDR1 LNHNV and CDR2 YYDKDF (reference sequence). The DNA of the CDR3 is TGTGCCACCAGCAAGACTAGCGGGGGTTTCCAAGAGACCCAGTACTTC. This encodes CATSKTSGGFQETQYF.

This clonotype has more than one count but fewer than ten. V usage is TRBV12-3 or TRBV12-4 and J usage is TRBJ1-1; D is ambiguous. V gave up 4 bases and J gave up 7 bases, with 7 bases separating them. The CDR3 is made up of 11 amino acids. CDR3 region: CASSSGIEAFF. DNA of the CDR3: TGTGCCAGCAGTTCGGGGATTGAAGCTTTCTTT.

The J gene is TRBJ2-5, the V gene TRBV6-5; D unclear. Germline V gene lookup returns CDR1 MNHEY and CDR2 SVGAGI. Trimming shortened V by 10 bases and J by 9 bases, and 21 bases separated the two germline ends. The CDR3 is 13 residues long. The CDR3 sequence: CATTPGDPRAQYF. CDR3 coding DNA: TGTGCCACCACCCCCGGCGATCCCCGGGCCCAGTACTTC.

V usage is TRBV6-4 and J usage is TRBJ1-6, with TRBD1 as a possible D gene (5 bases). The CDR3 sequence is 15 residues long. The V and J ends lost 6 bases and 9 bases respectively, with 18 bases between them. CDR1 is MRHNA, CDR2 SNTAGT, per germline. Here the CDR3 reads CASSQDSRPTSPLHF. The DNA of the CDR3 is TGTGCCAGCAGCCAAGACAGTAGACCTACTTCACCCCTCCACTTT.

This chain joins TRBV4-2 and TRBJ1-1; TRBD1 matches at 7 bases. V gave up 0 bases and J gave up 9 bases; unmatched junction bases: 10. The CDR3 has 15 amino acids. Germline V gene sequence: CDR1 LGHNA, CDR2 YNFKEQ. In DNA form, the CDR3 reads TGTGCCAGCAGCCAAGAGGACAGGCCATTGGGGAAAGCTTTCTTT. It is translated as CASSQEDRPLGKAFF.

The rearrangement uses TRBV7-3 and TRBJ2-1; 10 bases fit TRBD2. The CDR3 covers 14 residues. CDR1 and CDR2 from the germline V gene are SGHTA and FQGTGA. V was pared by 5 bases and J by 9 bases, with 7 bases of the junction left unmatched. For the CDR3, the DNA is TGTGCCAGCAGCCCAAGCGGGGGGGCGGTTGAGCAGTTCTTC. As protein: CASSPSGGAVEQFF.

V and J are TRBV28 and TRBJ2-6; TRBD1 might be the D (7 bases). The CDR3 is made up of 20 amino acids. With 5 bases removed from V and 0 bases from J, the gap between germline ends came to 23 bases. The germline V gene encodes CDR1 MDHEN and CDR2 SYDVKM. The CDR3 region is CASSPRLGSRGDSGANVLTF. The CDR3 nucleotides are TGTGCCAGCAGTCCTCGACTGGGTAGCAGGGGGGACTCTGGGGCCAACGTCCTGACTTTC.

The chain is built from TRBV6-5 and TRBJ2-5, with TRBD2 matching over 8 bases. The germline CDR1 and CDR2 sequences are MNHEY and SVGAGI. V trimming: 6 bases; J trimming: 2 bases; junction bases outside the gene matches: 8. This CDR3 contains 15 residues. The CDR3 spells CASSFSGGSQETQYF. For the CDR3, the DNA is TGTGCCAGCAGCTTCAGCGGGGGATCTCAAGAGACCCAGTACTTC.

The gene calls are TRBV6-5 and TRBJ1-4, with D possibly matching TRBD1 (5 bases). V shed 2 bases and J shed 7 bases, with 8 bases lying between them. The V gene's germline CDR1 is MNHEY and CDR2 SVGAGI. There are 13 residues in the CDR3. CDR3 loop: CASSYRGGEKLFF. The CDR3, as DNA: TGTGCCAGCAGTTACAGGGGAGGTGAAAAACTGTTTTTT.

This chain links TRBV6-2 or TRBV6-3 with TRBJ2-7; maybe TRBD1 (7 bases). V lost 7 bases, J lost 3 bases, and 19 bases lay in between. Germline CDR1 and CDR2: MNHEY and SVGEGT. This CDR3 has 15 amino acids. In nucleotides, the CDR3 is TGTGCCAGCACCAAGGGGGGAAGGGACAGCTACGAGCAGTACGTC. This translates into CASTKGGRDSYEQYV.

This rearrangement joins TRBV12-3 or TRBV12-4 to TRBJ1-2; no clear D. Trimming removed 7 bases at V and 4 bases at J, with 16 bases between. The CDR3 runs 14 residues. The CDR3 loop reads CASTKLGDGYGYTF. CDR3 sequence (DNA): TGTGCCAGCACCAAACTGGGAGACGGCTATGGCTACACCTTC.

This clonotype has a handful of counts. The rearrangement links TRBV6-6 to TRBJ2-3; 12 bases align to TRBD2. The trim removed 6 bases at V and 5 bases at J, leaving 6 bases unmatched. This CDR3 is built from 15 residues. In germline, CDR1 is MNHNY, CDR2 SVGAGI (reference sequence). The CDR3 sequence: CASRYLAGGQDTQYF. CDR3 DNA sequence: TGTGCCAGCAGATACCTAGCGGGGGGGCAAGATACGCAGTATTTT.

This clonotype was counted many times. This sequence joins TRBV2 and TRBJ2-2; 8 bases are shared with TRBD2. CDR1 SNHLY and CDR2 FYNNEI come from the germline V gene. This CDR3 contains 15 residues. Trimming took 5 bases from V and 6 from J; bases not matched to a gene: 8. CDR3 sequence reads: CASSISGDSPGELFF. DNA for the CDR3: TGTGCCAGCAGTATTAGCGGGGACTCTCCCGGGGAGCTGTTTTTT.

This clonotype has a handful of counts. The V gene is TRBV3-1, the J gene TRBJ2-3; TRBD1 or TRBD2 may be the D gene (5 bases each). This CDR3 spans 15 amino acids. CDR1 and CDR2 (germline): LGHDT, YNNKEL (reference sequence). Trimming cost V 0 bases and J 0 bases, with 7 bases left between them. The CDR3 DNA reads TGTGCCAGCAGCCAAGAAGGGGAGAGCACAGATACGCAGTATTTT. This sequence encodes CASSQEGESTDTQYF.